This T cell receptor beta chain is from a study of T cell responses to AZD1222 COVID-19 vaccine. In germline, CDR1 is SGHTA, CDR2 FQGTGA. This CDR3 spans 13 amino acids. V was pared by 5 bases and J by 3 bases, with 7 bases between. The repertoire was sequenced with immunoSEQ multiplex PCR; TCRdb's copy has only in-frame clones and lacks some. Seen here are about 27,000 clones, 92% observed once, and the top ten hold approximately 7.6%. Timing groups of about 4 and about 12 weeks for second doses were pooled. The study's findings and limits: Among spike-specific TCRs, nearly half reportedly target unmutated variant regions. Spike-spanning, vaccine-associated CD4 TCRs were dominant at 160-218 and 743-854. Clonal diversity may have been underestimated, and the donors were mostly white British, with more females than males.

This clone showed up just once. Its target is unknown. The source material was peripheral blood, sampled 28 days after the second AZD1222 dose. The rearrangement joins TRBV7-3 to TRBJ2-2, with unresolved D. The TCR was taken from an adult who received the AZD1222 COVID-19 vaccine. DNA for the CDR3: TGTGCCAGCAGCCCCAAGTACACCGGGGAGCTGTTTTTT. Translated, it gives CASSPKYTGELFF. Drawing the rest from reference TRBV7-3 and TRBJ2-2, the complete variable domain is GAGVSQTPSNKVTEKGKYVELRCDPISGHTALYWYRQSLGQGPEFLIYFQGTGAADDSGLPNDRFFAVRPEGSVSTLKIQRTERGDSAVYLCASSPKYTGELFFGEGSRLTVL.